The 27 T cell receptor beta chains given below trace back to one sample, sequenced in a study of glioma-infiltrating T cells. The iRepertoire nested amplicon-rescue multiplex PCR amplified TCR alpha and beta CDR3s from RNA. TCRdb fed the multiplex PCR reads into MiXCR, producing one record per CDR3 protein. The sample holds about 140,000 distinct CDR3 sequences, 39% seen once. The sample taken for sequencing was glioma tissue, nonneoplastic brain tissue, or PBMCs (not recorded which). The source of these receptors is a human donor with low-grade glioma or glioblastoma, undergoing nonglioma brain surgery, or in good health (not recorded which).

CDR3 bases: TGTGCCAGCAGCCCCGGGAGCGGGGTCTCCTACGAGCAGTACTTC. As protein: CASSPGSGVSYEQYF. J is TRBJ2-7 and V is TRBV11-2; 7 nucleotides agree with TRBD2. There are 15 residues in the CDR3. V shed 5 bases and J 0 bases; nucleotides not matched to a gene: 7. Germline CDR1 reads SGHAT; CDR2 reads FQNNGV.

CDR3 in DNA: TGTGCCAGCAGTCCGCTTTGGGGCACCGGGGAGCTGTTTTTT. As protein: CASSPLWGTGELFF. The genes are TRBV27 and TRBJ2-2, with D unclear. With 5 bases removed from V and 4 bases from J, the gap between germline ends came to 11 bases. CDR1 and CDR2 (germline): MNHEY, SMNVEV (reference sequence). CDR3 length: 14 residues.

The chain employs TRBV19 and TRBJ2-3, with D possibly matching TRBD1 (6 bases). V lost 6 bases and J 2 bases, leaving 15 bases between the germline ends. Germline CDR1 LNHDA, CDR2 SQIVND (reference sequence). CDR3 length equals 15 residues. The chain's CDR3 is CASSVSGGLTDTQYF. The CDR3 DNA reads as TGTGCCAGTAGCGTAAGTGGGGGCCTCACAGATACGCAGTATTTT.

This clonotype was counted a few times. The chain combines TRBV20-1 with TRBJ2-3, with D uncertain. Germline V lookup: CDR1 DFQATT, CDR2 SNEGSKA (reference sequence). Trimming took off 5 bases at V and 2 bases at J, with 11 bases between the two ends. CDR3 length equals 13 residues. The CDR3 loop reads CSAEDLNTDTQYF. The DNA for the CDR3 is TGCAGTGCTGAGGACCTAAACACAGATACGCAGTATTTT.

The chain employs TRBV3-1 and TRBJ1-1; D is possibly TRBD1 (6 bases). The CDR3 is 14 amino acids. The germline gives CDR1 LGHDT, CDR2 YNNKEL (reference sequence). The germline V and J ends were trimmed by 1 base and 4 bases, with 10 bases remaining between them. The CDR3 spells CASSQGKGGTEAFF. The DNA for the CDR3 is TGTGCCAGCAGCCAAGGGAAGGGGGGCACTGAAGCTTTCTTT.

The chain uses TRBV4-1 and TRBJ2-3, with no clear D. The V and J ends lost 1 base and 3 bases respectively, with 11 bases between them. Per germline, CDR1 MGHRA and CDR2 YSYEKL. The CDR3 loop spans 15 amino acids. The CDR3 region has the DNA TGCGCCAGCAGCCAAGGCCCCCTTAGGACAGATACGCAGTATTTT. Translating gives CASSQGPLRTDTQYF.

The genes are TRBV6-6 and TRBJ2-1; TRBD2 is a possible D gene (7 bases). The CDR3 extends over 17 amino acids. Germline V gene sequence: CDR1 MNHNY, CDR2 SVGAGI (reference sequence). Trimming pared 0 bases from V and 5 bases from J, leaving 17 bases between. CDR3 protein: CASSYSIRGAIDNEQFF. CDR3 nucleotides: TGTGCCAGCAGTTACTCGATTCGGGGGGCGATTGACAATGAGCAGTTCTTC.

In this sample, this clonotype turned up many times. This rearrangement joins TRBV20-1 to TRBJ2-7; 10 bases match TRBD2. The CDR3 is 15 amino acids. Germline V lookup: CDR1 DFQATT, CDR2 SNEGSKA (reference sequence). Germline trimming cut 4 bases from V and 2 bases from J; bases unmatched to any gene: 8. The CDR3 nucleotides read TGCAGTGCTAACAGCGGGGGGGCCAGAGCCTACGAGCAGTACTTC. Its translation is CSANSGGARAYEQYF.

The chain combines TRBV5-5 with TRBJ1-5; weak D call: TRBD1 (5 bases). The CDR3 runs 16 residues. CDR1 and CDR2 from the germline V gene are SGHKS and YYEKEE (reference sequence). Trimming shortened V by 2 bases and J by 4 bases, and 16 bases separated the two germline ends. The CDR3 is CASSLVLRDPNQPQHF. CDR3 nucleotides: TGTGCCAGCAGCTTAGTCCTCCGGGACCCAAATCAGCCCCAGCATTTT.

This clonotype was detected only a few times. The CDR3 region is CASSASDSNQPQHF. The CDR3 DNA reads as TGTGCCAGCAGTGCGTCGGATAGCAATCAGCCCCAGCATTTT. The chain has TRBV2 and TRBJ1-5, with unresolved D. The CDR3 has 14 amino acids. Germline V gene sequence: CDR1 SNHLY, CDR2 FYNNEI. Trimming took 4 bases from V and 0 from J, leaving 7 bases between them. Based on the CDR3 plus reference TRBV2 and TRBJ1-5, the full variable domain is EPEVTQTPSHQVTQMGQEVILRCVPISNHLYFYWYRQILGQKVEFLVSFYNNEISEKSEIFDDQFSVERPDGSNFTLKIRSTKLEDSAMYFCASSASDSNQPQHFGDGTRLSIL.

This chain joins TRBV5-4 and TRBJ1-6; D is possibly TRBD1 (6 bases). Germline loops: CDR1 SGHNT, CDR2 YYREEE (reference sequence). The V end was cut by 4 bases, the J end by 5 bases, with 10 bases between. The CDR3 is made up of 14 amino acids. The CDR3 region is CASSMDRDNSPLHF. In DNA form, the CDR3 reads TGTGCCAGCAGCATGGACAGAGATAATTCACCCCTCCACTTT.

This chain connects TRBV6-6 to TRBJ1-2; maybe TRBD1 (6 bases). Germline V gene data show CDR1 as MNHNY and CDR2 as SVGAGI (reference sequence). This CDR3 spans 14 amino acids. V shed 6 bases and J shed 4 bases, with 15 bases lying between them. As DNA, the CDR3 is TGTGCCAGCAGGTCCAGGGGAAGTAGCTATGGCTACACCTTC. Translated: CASRSRGSSYGYTF.

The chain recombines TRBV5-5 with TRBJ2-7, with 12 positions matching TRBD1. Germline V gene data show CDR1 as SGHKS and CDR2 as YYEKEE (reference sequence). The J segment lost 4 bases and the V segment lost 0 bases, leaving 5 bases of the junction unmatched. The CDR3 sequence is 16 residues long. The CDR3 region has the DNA TGTGCCAGCAGCTTGGCAGGGACAGGGGGCGTATACGAGCAGTACTTC. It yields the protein CASSLAGTGGVYEQYF. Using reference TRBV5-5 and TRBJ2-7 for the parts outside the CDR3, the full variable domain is DAGVTQSPTHLIKTRGQQVTLRCSPISGHKSVSWYQQVLGQGPQFIFQYYEKEERGRGNFPDRFSARQFPNYSSELNVNALLLGDSALYLCASSLAGTGGVYEQYFGPGTRLTVT.

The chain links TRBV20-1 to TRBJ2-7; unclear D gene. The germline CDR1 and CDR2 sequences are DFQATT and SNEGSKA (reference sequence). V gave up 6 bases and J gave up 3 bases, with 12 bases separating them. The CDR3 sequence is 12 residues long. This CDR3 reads CSALGENYEQYF. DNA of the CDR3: TGCAGTGCACTCGGAGAGAACTACGAGCAGTACTTC.

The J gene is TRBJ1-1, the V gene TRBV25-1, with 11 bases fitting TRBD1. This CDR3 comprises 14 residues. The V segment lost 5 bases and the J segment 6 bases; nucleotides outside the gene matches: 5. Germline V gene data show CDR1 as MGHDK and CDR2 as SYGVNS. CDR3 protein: CASSSGTGGAEAFF. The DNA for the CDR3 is TGTGCCAGCAGTTCCGGGACAGGGGGGGCTGAAGCTTTCTTT. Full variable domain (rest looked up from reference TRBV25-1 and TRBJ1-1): EADIYQTPRYLVIGTGKKITLECSQTMGHDKMYWYQQDPGMELHLIHYSYGVNSTEKGDLSSESTVSRIRTEHFPLTLESARPSHTSQYLCASSSGTGGAEAFFGQGTRLTVV.

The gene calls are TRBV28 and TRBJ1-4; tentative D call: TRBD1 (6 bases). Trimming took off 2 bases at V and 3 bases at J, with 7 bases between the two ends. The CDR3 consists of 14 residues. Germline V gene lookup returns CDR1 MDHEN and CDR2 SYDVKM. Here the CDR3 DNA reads TGTGCCAGCAGTTTACAGGGGCCTAATGAAAAACTGTTTTTT. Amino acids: CASSLQGPNEKLFF.

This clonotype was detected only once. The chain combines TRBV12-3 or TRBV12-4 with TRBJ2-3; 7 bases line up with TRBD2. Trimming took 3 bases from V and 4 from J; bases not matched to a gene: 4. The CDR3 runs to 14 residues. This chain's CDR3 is CASSLTSSADTQYF. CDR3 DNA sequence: TGTGCCAGCAGTTTGACTAGCTCGGCAGATACGCAGTATTTT.

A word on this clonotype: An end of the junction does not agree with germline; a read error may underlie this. The chain's CDR3 is CANSFHRGGTEAFF. Here the CDR3 DNA reads TGTGCCAACAGTTTCCACAGGGGTGGGACTGAAGCTTTCTTT. The chain is built from TRBV27 and TRBJ1-1, with 7 nucleotides matching TRBD1. The CDR3 has 14 amino acids. Germline values: CDR1 MNHEY, CDR2 SMNVEV (reference sequence).

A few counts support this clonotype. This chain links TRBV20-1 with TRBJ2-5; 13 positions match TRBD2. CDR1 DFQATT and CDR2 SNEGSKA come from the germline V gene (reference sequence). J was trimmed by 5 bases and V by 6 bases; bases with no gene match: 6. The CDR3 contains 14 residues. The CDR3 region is CSAELAGGRETQYF. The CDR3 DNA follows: TGCAGTGCGGAACTAGCGGGAGGGCGCGAGACCCAGTACTTC.

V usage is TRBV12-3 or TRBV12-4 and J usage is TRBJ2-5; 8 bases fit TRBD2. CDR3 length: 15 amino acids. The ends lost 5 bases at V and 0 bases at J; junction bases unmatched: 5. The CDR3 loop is CASSPLAGYQETQYF. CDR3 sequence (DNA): TGTGCCAGCAGTCCCCTAGCGGGCTACCAAGAGACCCAGTACTTC.

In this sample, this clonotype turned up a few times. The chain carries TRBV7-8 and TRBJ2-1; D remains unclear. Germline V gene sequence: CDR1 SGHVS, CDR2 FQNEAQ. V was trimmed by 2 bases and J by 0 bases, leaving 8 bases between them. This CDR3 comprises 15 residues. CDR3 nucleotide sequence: TGTGCCAGCAGCTTAACCGCCTCCTCCTACAATGAGCAGTTCTTC. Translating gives CASSLTASSYNEQFF.

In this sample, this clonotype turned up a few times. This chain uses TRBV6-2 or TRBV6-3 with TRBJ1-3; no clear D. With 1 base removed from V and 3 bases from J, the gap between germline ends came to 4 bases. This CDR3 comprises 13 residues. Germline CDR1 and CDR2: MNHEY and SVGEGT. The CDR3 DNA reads TGTGCCAGCAGTTACTTGGATGGAAACACCATATATTTT. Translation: CASSYLDGNTIYF.

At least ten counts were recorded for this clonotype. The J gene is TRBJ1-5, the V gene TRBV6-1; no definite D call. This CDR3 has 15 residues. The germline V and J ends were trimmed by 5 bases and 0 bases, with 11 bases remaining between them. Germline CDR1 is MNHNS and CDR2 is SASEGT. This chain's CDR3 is CASSLDRYSNQPQHF. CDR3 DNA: TGTGCCAGCAGTCTGGACCGCTATAGCAATCAGCCCCAGCATTTT.

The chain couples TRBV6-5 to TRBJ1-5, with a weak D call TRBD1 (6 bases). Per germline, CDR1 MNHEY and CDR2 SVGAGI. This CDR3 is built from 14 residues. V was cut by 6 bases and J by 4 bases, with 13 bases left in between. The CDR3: CASRPTGSNQPQHF. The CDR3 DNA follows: TGTGCCAGCAGACCCACAGGGAGTAATCAGCCCCAGCATTTT.

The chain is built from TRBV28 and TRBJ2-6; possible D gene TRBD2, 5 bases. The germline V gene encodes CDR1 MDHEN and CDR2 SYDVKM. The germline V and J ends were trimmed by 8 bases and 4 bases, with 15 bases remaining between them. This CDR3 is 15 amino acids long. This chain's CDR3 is CASSSSGSGANVLTF. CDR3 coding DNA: TGTGCCAGCTCCTCGTCGGGATCCGGGGCCAACGTCCTGACTTTC.

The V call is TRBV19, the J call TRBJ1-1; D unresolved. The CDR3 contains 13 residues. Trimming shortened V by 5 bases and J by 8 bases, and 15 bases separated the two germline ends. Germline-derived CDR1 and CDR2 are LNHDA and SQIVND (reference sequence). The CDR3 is CASSLGGVGEAFF. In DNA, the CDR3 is TGTGCCAGTAGTCTGGGTGGCGTTGGAGAAGCTTTCTTT.

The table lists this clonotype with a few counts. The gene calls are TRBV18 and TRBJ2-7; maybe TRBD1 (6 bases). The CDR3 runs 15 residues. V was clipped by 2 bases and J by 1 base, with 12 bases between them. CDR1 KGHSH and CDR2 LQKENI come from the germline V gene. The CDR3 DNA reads TGTGCCAGCTCACCAACTTCGGACAGTTCCTACGAGCAGTACTTC. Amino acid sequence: CASSPTSDSSYEQYF.